This is a list of T cell receptor beta chains from one sample in a study of Graves' ophthalmopathy and Graves' hyperthyroidism. TCRdb re-analysed the multiplex PCR reads in MiXCR, keeping a single row per CDR3 protein. Here the sample spans over a million distinct CDR3 sequences, 35% to 40% being singletons. The sequenced material came from peripheral blood or thyroid tissue (not recorded which). These receptors all stem from an adult man with Graves' hyperthyroidism. Each CDR3 is given with its conserved first and last residue. The order of the fields is J gene, CDR3 length, V gene, D gene, clone size, CDR3 DNA, CDR3 protein. D genes are given only for firm matches. Part of the rows lack a size; the others show once, few, many or a class for expanded clones.

J gene: TRBJ1-5
CDR3 length: 13
V gene: TRBV5-1
D gene: .
clone size: .
CDR3 DNA: TGCGCCAGCAGCTTGTATAGCAATCAGCCCCGGCATTTT
CDR3 protein: CASSLYSNQPRHF

J gene: TRBJ2-2
CDR3 length: 17
V gene: TRBV7-2
D gene: .
clone size: many
CDR3 DNA: TGTGCCAGCAGCTTCACCCTGACTAAAAAGAACACCGGGGAGCTGTTTTTT
CDR3 protein: CASSFTLTKKNTGELFF

J gene: TRBJ2-3
CDR3 length: 12
V gene: TRBV12-3/TRBV12-4
D gene: .
clone size: .
CDR3 DNA: TGTGCCAGTGTGAGGGGCACAGATACGCAGTATTTT
CDR3 protein: CASVRGTDTQYF

J gene: TRBJ1-2
CDR3 length: 15
V gene: TRBV7-2
D gene: .
clone size: many
CDR3 DNA: TGTGCCAGCAGCTTAGCTTGGGTAGGCGGCTATGGCTACACCTTC
CDR3 protein: CASSLAWVGGYGYTF

J gene: TRBJ2-7
CDR3 length: 12
V gene: TRBV12-3/TRBV12-4
D gene: .
clone size: many
CDR3 DNA: TGTGCCAGCAGTTTTCCTCGGAGCGAGCAGTACTTC
CDR3 protein: CASSFPRSEQYF

J gene: TRBJ2-5
CDR3 length: 15
V gene: TRBV7-6
D gene: .
clone size: .
CDR3 DNA: TGTGCCAGCAGGCAAACAGCCGGGACTCAAGAGACCCAGTACTTC
CDR3 protein: CASRQTAGTQETQYF

J gene: TRBJ1-1
CDR3 length: 13
V gene: TRBV12-5
D gene: .
clone size: many
CDR3 DNA: TGTGCTAGTGGGATACAGGGTCGCACTGAAGCTTTCTTT
CDR3 protein: CASGIQGRTEAFF

J gene: TRBJ2-7
CDR3 length: 16
V gene: TRBV7-9
D gene: TRBD2
clone size: few
CDR3 DNA: TGTGCCAGCAGCACCGGGACTAGCGGGAGAAGGTACGAGCAGTACTTC
CDR3 protein: CASSTGTSGRRYEQYF

J gene: TRBJ1-1
CDR3 length: 11
V gene: TRBV24-1
D gene: .
clone size: few
CDR3 DNA: TGTGCCACCACGGATGGGACTGAAGCTTTCTTT
CDR3 protein: CATTDGTEAFF

J gene: TRBJ2-7
CDR3 length: 14
V gene: TRBV15
D gene: .
clone size: once
CDR3 DNA: TGTGCCACCAGCAGTGAATCTGGAGGCTACGAGCAGTACTTC
CDR3 protein: CATSSESGGYEQYF

J gene: TRBJ1-5
CDR3 length: 18
V gene: TRBV4-1
D gene: .
clone size: few
CDR3 DNA: TGCGCCAGCAGCCAAGGCCGGGTGACCTACTATAGCAATCAGCCCCAGCATTTT
CDR3 protein: CASSQGRVTYYSNQPQHF

J gene: TRBJ1-2
CDR3 length: 17
V gene: TRBV7-9
D gene: .
clone size: .
CDR3 DNA: TGTGCCAGCAGCTTAGGTAGTGCGGGGGAAGCTATCTATGGCTACACCTTC
CDR3 protein: CASSLGSAGEAIYGYTF

J gene: TRBJ2-5
CDR3 length: 15
V gene: TRBV19
D gene: TRBD2
clone size: few
CDR3 DNA: TGTGCCAGCAGTTACCCCATAGCGGGAAAAGAGACCCAGTACTTC
CDR3 protein: CASSYPIAGKETQYF

J gene: TRBJ1-1
CDR3 length: 12
V gene: TRBV6-6
D gene: .
clone size: .
CDR3 DNA: TGTGCCAGCATACGCTCGGGGCAGGAAGCTTTCTTT
CDR3 protein: CASIRSGQEAFF

J gene: TRBJ1-2
CDR3 length: 14
V gene: TRBV7-2
D gene: .
clone size: .
CDR3 DNA: TGTGCCAGCAGCGGGAGCGGGGGTAACTATGGCTACACCTTC
CDR3 protein: CASSGSGGNYGYTF

J gene: TRBJ2-5
CDR3 length: 16
V gene: TRBV28
D gene: TRBD2
clone size: .
CDR3 DNA: TGTGCCAGCAGCCGGACTAGCGGGCCCTCGAGGGAGACCCGGTACTTC
CDR3 protein: CASSRTSGPSRETRYF

J gene: TRBJ1-1
CDR3 length: 14
V gene: TRBV7-2
D gene: .
clone size: many
CDR3 DNA: TGTGCCAGCAGCTTTTATCAGGGGAGCACTGAAGCTTTCTTT
CDR3 protein: CASSFYQGSTEAFF

J gene: TRBJ1-2
CDR3 length: 16
V gene: TRBV10-3
D gene: TRBD1
clone size: .
CDR3 DNA: TGTGCCAGCGGTTATGTGCAGGGGGCCCTTAACTATGGCTACACCTTC
CDR3 protein: CASGYVQGALNYGYTF

J gene: TRBJ1-2
CDR3 length: 15
V gene: TRBV7-9
D gene: TRBD1
clone size: .
CDR3 DNA: TGTGCCAGCAGCTTGTACCGGGACAGAGAGTATGGCTACACCTTC
CDR3 protein: CASSLYRDREYGYTF

J gene: TRBJ1-1
CDR3 length: 15
V gene: TRBV7-8
D gene: TRBD1
clone size: .
CDR3 DNA: TGTGCCAGCAGCTTAAGAGGGGGCCTTAACACTGAAGCTTCCTTT
CDR3 protein: CASSLRGGLNTEASF

J gene: TRBJ2-5
CDR3 length: 15
V gene: TRBV19
D gene: TRBD2
clone size: many
CDR3 DNA: TGTGCCAGTAGTCAAGGACTAGCGGCATTCGAGACCCAGTACTTC
CDR3 protein: CASSQGLAAFETQYF

J gene: TRBJ1-3
CDR3 length: 15
V gene: TRBV5-6
D gene: .
clone size: many
CDR3 DNA: TGTGCCAGCCGCCCGGGACCACACTCTGGAAACACCATATATTTT
CDR3 protein: CASRPGPHSGNTIYF

J gene: TRBJ1-2
CDR3 length: 14
V gene: TRBV7-9
D gene: TRBD1
clone size: few
CDR3 DNA: TGTGCCAGCAGCGCGTCTAGTTTAGGGGGCGGCTACACCTTC
CDR3 protein: CASSASSLGGGYTF

J gene: TRBJ2-2
CDR3 length: 15
V gene: TRBV14
D gene: .
clone size: .
CDR3 DNA: TGTGCCAGCAGCCAAGCGCGAAGGTACACCGGGGAGCTGTTTTTT
CDR3 protein: CASSQARRYTGELFF

J gene: TRBJ2-7
CDR3 length: 15
V gene: TRBV20-1
D gene: .
clone size: many
CDR3 DNA: TGCAGTGCTAGAGATCTCGGAGACGGACCCTACGAGCAGTACTTC
CDR3 protein: CSARDLGDGPYEQYF

J gene: TRBJ2-5
CDR3 length: 14
V gene: TRBV15
D gene: TRBD1
clone size: .
CDR3 DNA: TGTGCCAGCTCACCATGGGACAGGGTTGAGACCCAGTACTTC
CDR3 protein: CASSPWDRVETQYF

J gene: TRBJ1-2
CDR3 length: 14
V gene: TRBV2
D gene: .
clone size: many
CDR3 DNA: TGTGCCAGCAATGGGGCAGGAATAACTATGGGCTACACCTTC
CDR3 protein: CASNGAGITMGYTF

J gene: TRBJ1-4
CDR3 length: 19
V gene: TRBV15
D gene: TRBD1
clone size: .
CDR3 DNA: TGTGCCACCAGCAAAGACCATGGGGACAGTGGGTCGGCTAATGAAAAACTGTTTTTT
CDR3 protein: CATSKDHGDSGSANEKLFF

J gene: TRBJ2-3
CDR3 length: 16
V gene: TRBV25-1
D gene: TRBD2
clone size: few
CDR3 DNA: TGTGCCAGCAGTGAAGGGACTAGCGGGATTATAGATACGCAGTATTTT
CDR3 protein: CASSEGTSGIIDTQYF

J gene: TRBJ1-3
CDR3 length: 15
V gene: TRBV6-5
D gene: .
clone size: .
CDR3 DNA: TGTGCCAGCAGAACGGACGGAATCTCTGGAAACACCATATATTTT
CDR3 protein: CASRTDGISGNTIYF

J gene: TRBJ1-2
CDR3 length: 13
V gene: TRBV6-6
D gene: .
clone size: .
CDR3 DNA: TGTGCCAGCGAGGCAGGGGCTTTCGTTGGCTACACCTTC
CDR3 protein: CASEAGAFVGYTF

J gene: TRBJ2-7
CDR3 length: 13
V gene: TRBV29-1
D gene: TRBD2
clone size: .
CDR3 DNA: TGCAGCGTTGTCCGCGACGCGGGAGACGAGCAGTACTTC
CDR3 protein: CSVVRDAGDEQYF

J gene: TRBJ2-5
CDR3 length: 15
V gene: TRBV10-3
D gene: TRBD1
clone size: few
CDR3 DNA: TGTGCCAGCAGATGGGACAGGGCCACCGGGGAGACCCAGTACTTC
CDR3 protein: CASRWDRATGETQYF

J gene: TRBJ1-5
CDR3 length: 15
V gene: TRBV12-3/TRBV12-4
D gene: .
clone size: .
CDR3 DNA: TGTGCCAGCAGTACCGACAGCCCCTGGAATCAGCCCCAGCATTTT
CDR3 protein: CASSTDSPWNQPQHF

J gene: TRBJ1-1
CDR3 length: 14
V gene: TRBV29-1
D gene: TRBD1
clone size: .
CDR3 DNA: TGCAGCGTTGGCGGGACAGGGCAGAGCACTGAAGCTTTCTTT
CDR3 protein: CSVGGTGQSTEAFF

J gene: TRBJ2-5
CDR3 length: 18
V gene: TRBV7-2
D gene: TRBD1
clone size: many
CDR3 DNA: TGTGCCAGCAGCTTAGAACTGGGGGACAGGGGGCGCCATGAGACCCAGTACTTC
CDR3 protein: CASSLELGDRGRHETQYF

J gene: TRBJ2-2
CDR3 length: 16
V gene: TRBV10-3
D gene: TRBD2
clone size: many
CDR3 DNA: TGTGCCATCAGTGAGACTAGCGAGGTAAACACCGGGGAGCTGTTTTTT
CDR3 protein: CAISETSEVNTGELFF

J gene: TRBJ2-7
CDR3 length: 14
V gene: TRBV28
D gene: TRBD1
clone size: .
CDR3 DNA: TGTGCCAGCAGTGATCCTTTCAGGGGGCGCGAGCAGTACTTC
CDR3 protein: CASSDPFRGREQYF

J gene: TRBJ1-4
CDR3 length: 15
V gene: TRBV15
D gene: .
clone size: many
CDR3 DNA: TGTGCCACCAGCAGAGTGAGAAGGGGTAATGAAAAACTGTTTTTT
CDR3 protein: CATSRVRRGNEKLFF